The following is a T cell receptor (beta chain) sequence with its context. The antigen remains undetermined. The entry originates in a study of cytomegalovirus exposure and HLA in healthy donors. Turning to the study itself: A preliminary data release comprised tens of millions of unique TCRs obtained from HLA-typed donors. Study-wide results and limits: Several V segments, TRBV6-2 and TRBV6-3 among them, could not be told apart and were dropped. Beyond CMV serostatus, there was no information to go on about immune exposure. Most CMV-associated TCR beta chains were later found to appear HLA-restricted.

The germline gives CDR1 KGHSH, CDR2 LQKENI. The CDR3 is made up of 16 amino acids. V dropped 0 bases and J dropped 3; count of bases not matched to a gene: 7. It was with 60 Vbeta and 13 Jbeta primers that the PCR ran. TCRdb's table, derived via immunoSEQ multiplex PCR, lists solely in-frame clones and lacks some. This table has about 77,000 clones, 75% to 80% appearing once. The chain links TRBV18 to TRBJ2-7; 8 nucleotides line up with TRBD1. Sequencing was performed on PBMCs. The receptor was isolated from a man between 40 and 49 years old in good health and CMV-seronegative. In DNA form, the CDR3 reads TGTGCCAGCTCACCACCGGAGGCAGGGGGCAGCTACGAGCAGTACTTC. As protein: CASSPPEAGGSYEQYF.